The following is a T cell receptor beta chain sequence with its context. As yet, its antigen is unknown. These data originate in a study of cytomegalovirus exposure and HLA in healthy donors. Study at large: Within an early data release were tens of millions of unique TCRs drawn from HLA-typed donors.

It was with 60 Vbeta and 13 Jbeta primers that the PCR ran. TCRdb's table, derived via immunoSEQ multiplex PCR, lists solely in-frame clones and lacks some. Among 120,000 or so clones, roughly 75% were seen once, and the ten largest hold roughly 3.5%. Notes on the study in general: A previous analysis found most TCR beta V segments productive roughly 90% or roughly 30% of the time. Confirmation was obtained in vitro that a few CMV-associated chains are specific for CMV antigens.

CDR1 is SQVTM, CDR2 ANQGSEA, per germline. The CDR3 has 13 residues. The ends lost 7 bases at V and 5 bases at J; junction bases unmatched: 8. This sequence joins TRBV29-1 and TRBJ2-3; TRBD2 aligns across 8 bases. The TCR sequence derives from a woman aged 45 to 65 in good health and CMV-seronegative. Sequences were obtained from PBMCs. The CDR3 here is CSGGSGTGDTQYF. The CDR3 bases are TGCAGCGGGGGTAGCGGGACGGGAGATACGCAGTATTTT.